This entry features one TCR beta chain sequence. Its antigen is not yet known. No per-base quality is available; no much larger clone lies one base away. TCRdb names Illumina HiSeq 1500 as the instrument used. TCRdb trimmed the raw reads at Q25, called clones with MiXCR and kept productive beta chains. All rows with the same CDR3 protein become a single entry with the most common DNA and genes. This sample gives some 680,000 distinct CDR3 sequences in total; 35% of them show up just once. The ten largest clones capture 2.5% to 3.5% of the sample. The data stem from a study of T cell repertoires in cytomegalovirus infection (dated by TCRdb to the late 2010s). Looking at the study overall: Donor HLA type was relevant to the analysis, as public TCR beta signatures indicated carriage of CMV infection together with the matching HLA type.

V lost 5 bases and J lost 5 bases; the stretch between them is 11 bases long. CDR1 is given as KGHDR and CDR2 as SFDVKD, both from the germline V gene. The CDR3 numbers 14 residues from cysteine through phenylalanine. The kept DNA is CDR3 alone, 42 bases in frame from the first base. Broad study findings and their caveats: In both this cohort and an independent approximately 350-donor cohort, the cumulative frequency of public TCR beta family members distinguished carriers of CMV infection plus the relevant HLA type. The ex vivo response was dominated by HLA-C-restricted CMV-specific TCR beta clonotypes, which also provided the single most frequent clonotype in two of eight donors.

This receptor was obtained from a human donor in good health (CMV status not recorded). Some clones in this sample may be carry-over from other donors' samples. Rearrangement joined TRBV24-1 to TRBJ2-2, and perhaps TRBD2 as D gene, on 5 matching bases. What was sequenced was PBMCs. The DNA sequence is as follows: TGTGCCACCAGTGTTCCGACGGGGACCGGGGAGCTGTTTTTT. It encodes CATSVPTGTGELFF.